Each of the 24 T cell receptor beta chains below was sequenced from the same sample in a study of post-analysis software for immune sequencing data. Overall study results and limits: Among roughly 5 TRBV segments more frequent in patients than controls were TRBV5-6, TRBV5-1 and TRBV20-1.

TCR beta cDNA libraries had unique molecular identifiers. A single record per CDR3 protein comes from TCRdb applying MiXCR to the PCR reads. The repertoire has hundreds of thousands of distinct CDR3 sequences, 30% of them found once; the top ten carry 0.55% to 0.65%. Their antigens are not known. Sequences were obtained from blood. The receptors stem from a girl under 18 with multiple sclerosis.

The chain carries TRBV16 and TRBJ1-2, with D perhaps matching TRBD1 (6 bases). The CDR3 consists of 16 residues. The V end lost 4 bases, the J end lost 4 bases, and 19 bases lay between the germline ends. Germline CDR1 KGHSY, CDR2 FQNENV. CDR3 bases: TGTGCCAGCAGCCCCTCGGGGGCGGGACGCAGCTATGGCTACACCTTC. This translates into CASSPSGAGRSYGYTF.

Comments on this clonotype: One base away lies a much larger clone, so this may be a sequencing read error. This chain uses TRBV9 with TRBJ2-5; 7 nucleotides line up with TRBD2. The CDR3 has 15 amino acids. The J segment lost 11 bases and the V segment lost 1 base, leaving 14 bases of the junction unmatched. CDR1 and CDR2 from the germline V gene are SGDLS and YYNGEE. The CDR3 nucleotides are TGTGCCAGCAGCGTAATCGGCGGGAGCAGCGATGAGCAGTACTTC. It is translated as CASSVIGGSSDEQYF.

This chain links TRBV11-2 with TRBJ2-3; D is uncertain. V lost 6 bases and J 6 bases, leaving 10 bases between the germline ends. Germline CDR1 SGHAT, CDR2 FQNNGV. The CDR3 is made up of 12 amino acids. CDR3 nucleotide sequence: TGTGCCAGCAGGCAGATAGGGGATACGCAGTATTTT. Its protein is CASRQIGDTQYF.

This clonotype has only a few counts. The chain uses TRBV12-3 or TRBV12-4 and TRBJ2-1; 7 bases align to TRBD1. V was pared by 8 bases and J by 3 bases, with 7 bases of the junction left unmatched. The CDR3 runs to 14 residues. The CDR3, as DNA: TGTGCCAGCGGCGGACAGGAGAGCTACAATGAGCAGTTCTTC. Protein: CASGGQESYNEQFF.

CDR3 in amino acids: CASSSEVEYRENYGYTF. Here the CDR3 DNA reads TGTGCCAGCAGTTCCGAGGTCGAATACAGGGAGAACTATGGCTACACCTTC. This rearrangement joins TRBV27 to TRBJ1-2; a weak D match, TRBD1 (6 bases). V lost 4 bases and J lost 2, with 20 bases in between. CDR3 length: 17 residues. The V gene's germline CDR1 is MNHEY and CDR2 SMNVEV (reference sequence).

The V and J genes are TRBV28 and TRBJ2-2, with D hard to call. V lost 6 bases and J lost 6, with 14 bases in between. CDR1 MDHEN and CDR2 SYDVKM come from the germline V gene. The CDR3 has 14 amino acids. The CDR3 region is CASRPRILPGELFF. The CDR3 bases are TGTGCCAGCAGGCCACGGATACTTCCCGGGGAGCTGTTTTTT.

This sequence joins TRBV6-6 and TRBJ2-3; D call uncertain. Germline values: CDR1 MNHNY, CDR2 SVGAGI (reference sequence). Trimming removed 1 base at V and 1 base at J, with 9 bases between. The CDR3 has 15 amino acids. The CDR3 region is CASSYWPGGTDTQYF. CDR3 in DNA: TGTGCCAGCAGTTACTGGCCCGGCGGCACAGATACGCAGTATTTT.

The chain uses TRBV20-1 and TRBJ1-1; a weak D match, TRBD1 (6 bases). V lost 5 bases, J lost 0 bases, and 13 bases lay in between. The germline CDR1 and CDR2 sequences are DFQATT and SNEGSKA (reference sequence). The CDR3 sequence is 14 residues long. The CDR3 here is CSALQGLMNTEAFF. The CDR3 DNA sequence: TGCAGTGCTTTACAGGGATTAATGAACACTGAAGCTTTCTTT.

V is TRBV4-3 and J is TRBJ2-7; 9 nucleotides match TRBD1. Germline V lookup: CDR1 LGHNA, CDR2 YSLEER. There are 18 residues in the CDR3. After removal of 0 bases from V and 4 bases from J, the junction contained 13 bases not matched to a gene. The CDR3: CASSQDRGQGVICYEQYF. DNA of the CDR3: TGCGCCAGCAGCCAAGATCGGGGACAGGGCGTAATATGTTACGAGCAGTACTTC.

Here the CDR3 reads CSADSGEPEHEGTQYF. The CDR3 DNA reads as TGCAGTGCTGACTCGGGGGAGCCCGAACACGAAGGGACGCAGTATTTT. The chain joins TRBV20-1 to TRBJ2-3, with D possibly matching TRBD2 (6 bases). V was clipped by 5 bases and J by 9 bases, with 27 bases between them. The CDR3 is 16 residues long. Germline CDR1 reads DFQATT; CDR2 reads SNEGSKA (reference sequence).

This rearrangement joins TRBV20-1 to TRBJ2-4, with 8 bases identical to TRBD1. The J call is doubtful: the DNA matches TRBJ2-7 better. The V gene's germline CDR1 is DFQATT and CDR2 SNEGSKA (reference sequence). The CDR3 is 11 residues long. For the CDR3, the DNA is TGCAGTGCTAGGGACAGGGCCGAGCAGTACTTC. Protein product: CSARDRAEQYF.

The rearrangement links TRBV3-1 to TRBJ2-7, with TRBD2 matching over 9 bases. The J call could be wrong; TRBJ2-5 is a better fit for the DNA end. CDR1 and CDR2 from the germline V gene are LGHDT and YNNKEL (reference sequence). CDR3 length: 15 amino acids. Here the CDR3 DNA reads TGTGCCAGCAGCCAAGGAGGCGGGGGGGGGAAGACCCAGTACTTC. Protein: CASSQGGGGGKTQYF.

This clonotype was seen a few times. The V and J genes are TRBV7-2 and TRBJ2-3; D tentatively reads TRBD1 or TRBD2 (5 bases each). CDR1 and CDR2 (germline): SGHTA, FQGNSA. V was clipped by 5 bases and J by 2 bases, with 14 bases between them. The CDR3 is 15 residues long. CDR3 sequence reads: CASSRDLIHTDTQYF. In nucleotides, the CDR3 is TGTGCCAGCAGCCGGGACCTCATTCACACAGATACGCAGTATTTT. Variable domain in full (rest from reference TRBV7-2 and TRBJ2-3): GAGVSQSPSNKVTEKGKDVELRCDPISGHTALYWYRQSLGQGLEFLIYFQGNSAPDKSGLPSDRFSAERTGGSVSTLTIQRTQQEDSAVYLCASSRDLIHTDTQYFGPGTRLTVL.

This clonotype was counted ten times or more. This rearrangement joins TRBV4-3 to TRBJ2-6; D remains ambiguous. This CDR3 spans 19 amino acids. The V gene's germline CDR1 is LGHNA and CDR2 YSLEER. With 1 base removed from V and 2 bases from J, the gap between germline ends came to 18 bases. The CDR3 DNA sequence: TGCGCCAGCAGCCAAGTACTGAACAGCCGGCCAACTGGGGCCAACGTCCTGACTTTC. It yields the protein CASSQVLNSRPTGANVLTF.

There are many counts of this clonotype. CDR3 bases: TGCAGTGCTACTGGGGAAGAGACCCAGTACTTC. It yields the protein CSATGEETQYF. The rearrangement links TRBV20-1 to TRBJ2-5; D not resolved. The V gene lost 4 bases and the J gene lost 3 bases, with 6 bases spanning the gap. This CDR3 has 11 amino acids. Germline lookup yields CDR1 DFQATT and CDR2 SNEGSKA (reference sequence).

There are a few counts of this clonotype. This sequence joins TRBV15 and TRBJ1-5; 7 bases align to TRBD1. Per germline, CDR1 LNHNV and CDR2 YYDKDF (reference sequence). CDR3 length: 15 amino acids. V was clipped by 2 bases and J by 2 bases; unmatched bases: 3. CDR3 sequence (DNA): TGTGCCACCAGCAGACGGACAGGACGCAATCAGCCCCAGCATTTT. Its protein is CATSRRTGRNQPQHF.

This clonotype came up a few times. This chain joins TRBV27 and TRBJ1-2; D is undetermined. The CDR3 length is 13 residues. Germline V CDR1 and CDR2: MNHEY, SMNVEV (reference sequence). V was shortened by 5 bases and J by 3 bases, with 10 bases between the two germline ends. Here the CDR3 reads CASSAREDYGYTF. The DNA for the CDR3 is TGTGCCAGCAGTGCACGGGAGGACTATGGCTACACCTTC.

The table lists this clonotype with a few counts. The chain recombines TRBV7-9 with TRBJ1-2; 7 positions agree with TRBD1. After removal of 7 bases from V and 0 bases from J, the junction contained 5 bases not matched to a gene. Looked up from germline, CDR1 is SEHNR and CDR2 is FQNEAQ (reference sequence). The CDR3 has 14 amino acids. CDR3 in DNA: TGTGCCAGCACGGGGACAGCCACTAACTATGGCTACACCTTC. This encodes CASTGTATNYGYTF. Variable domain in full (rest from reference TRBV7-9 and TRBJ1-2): DTGVSQNPRHKITKRGQNVTFRCDPISEHNRLYWYRQTLGQGPEFLTYFQNEAQLEKSRLLSDRFSAERPKGSFSTLEIQRTEQGDSAMYLCASTGTATNYGYTFGSGTRLTVV.

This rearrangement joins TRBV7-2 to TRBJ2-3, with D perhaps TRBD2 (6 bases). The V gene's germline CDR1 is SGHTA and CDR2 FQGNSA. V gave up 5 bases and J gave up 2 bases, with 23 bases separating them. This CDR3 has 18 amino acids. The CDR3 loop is CASSPKGQAGTYTDTQYF. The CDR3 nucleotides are TGTGCCAGCAGCCCAAAGGGGCAGGCGGGGACGTACACAGATACGCAGTATTTT.

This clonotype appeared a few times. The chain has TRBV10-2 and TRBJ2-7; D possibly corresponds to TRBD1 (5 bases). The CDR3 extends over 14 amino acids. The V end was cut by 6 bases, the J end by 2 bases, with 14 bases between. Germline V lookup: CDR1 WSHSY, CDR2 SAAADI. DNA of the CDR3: TGCGCCAGCAGACAGGAAGGCAGGGCCTACGAGCAGTACTTC. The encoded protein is CASRQEGRAYEQYF.

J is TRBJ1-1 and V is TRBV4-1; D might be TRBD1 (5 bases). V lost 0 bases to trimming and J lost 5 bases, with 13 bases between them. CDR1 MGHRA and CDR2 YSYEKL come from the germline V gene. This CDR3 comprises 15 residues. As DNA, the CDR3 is TGCGCCAGCAGCCAAGAACGGGCAGGGCGGACTGAAGCTTTCTTT. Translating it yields CASSQERAGRTEAFF.

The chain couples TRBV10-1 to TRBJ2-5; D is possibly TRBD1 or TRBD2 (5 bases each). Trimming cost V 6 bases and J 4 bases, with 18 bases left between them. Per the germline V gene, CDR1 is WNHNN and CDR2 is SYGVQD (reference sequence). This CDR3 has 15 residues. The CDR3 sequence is CASRLGHNLGETQYF. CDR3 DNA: TGCGCCAGCAGACTAGGACATAACCTGGGAGAGACCCAGTACTTC.

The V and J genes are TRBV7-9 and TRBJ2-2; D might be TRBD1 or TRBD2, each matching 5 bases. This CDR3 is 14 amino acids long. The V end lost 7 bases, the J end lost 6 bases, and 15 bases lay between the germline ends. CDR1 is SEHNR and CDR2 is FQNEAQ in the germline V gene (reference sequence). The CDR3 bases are TGTGCCAGCACCGGTTTTGAGGGGTCCGGGGAGCTGTTTTTT. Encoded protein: CASTGFEGSGELFF.

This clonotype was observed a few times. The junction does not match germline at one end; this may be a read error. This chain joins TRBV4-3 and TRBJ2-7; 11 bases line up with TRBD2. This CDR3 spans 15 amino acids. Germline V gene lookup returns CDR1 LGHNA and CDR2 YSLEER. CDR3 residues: CASSQLAGVSHEQYF. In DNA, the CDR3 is TGCGCCAGCAGTCAACTAGCGGGAGTCTCCCACGAGCAGTACTTC.